The source of this T cell receptor beta chain is a study of blood T cell repertoires in COVID-19. Assignments of participants to cohorts depended upon their own reported clinical history. Resolution of symptoms, clearance, or two negative PCRs was present in recovered Cohort 3 donors. This table comes from immunoSEQ multiplex PCR, and its TCRdb copy is limited to in-frame clones, with some not included. The sample has some 290,000 clones, roughly 91% seen once. V shed 6 bases, J shed 6 bases, and the junction held 13 bases outside the gene matches. CDR1 MNHEY and CDR2 SVGAGI come from the germline V gene. CDR3 length: 15 residues.

What was sequenced was PBMCs or T cells enriched from blood (not recorded which). This sequence originates from a woman younger than 45 who had recovered from COVID-19. The rearrangement uses TRBV6-5 and TRBJ2-7; 8 nucleotides line up with TRBD2. CDR3 coding DNA: TGTGCCAGCAGGGACCAGCCGGGAGGGAGCTCCGAGCAGTACTTC. Protein: CASRDQPGGSSEQYF.